Listed below are T cell receptor beta chains from one sample, sequenced in a study of control samples from healthy donors and cancer patients. Repertoires were generated with immunoSEQ multiplex PCR, while TCRdb's copy carries only in-frame clones and drops some. Among about 74,000 clones, 70% to 90% were seen once, and the ten largest hold around 6%. The sample consisted of blood. The source of these receptors is a woman between 50 and 59 years old in good health. Each CDR3 is given with its conserved first and last residue. Fields, in order: J gene, D gene, clone size, V gene, CDR3 protein, CDR3 DNA. The D gene is left open where the match is weak. A row's size may be missing; if present it is once, few, many or a size class.

TRBJ2-7	NA	NA	TRBV12-3/TRBV12-4	CASSFVGYEQYF	TGTGCCAGCAGTTTCGTCGGCTACGAGCAGTACTTC
TRBJ2-2	NA	once	TRBV11-2	CASSLGQNAGWNTGELFF	TGTGCCAGCAGCTTAGGTCAAAACGCAGGGTGGAACACCGGGGAGCTGTTTTTT
TRBJ1-5	TRBD1	NA	TRBV12-3/TRBV12-4	CASSETGGQPQHF	TGTGCCAGCAGTGAAACAGGGGGTCAGCCCCAGCATTTT
TRBJ1-3	NA	NA	TRBV6-1	CASSGTLQGATGNTIYF	TGTGCCAGCAGTGGAACTCTACAGGGAGCAACCGGAAACACCATATATTTT
TRBJ2-3	NA	NA	TRBV7-2	CASSWGGTDTQYF	TGTGCCAGCAGCTGGGGGGGCACAGATACGCAGTATTTT
TRBJ1-1	NA	NA	TRBV5-1	CASSGAVGMNTEAFF	TGCGCCAGCAGCGGGGCGGTGGGTATGAACACTGAAGCTTTCTTT
TRBJ1-2	NA	NA	TRBV30	CAWSGLTVGIHGYTF	TGTGCCTGGAGTGGGTTGACAGTGGGTATCCATGGCTACACCTTC
TRBJ1-4	NA	NA	TRBV6-5	CASRAAGKLFF	TGTGCCAGCAGGGCGGCCGGAAAACTGTTTTTT
TRBJ1-1	TRBD1	once	TRBV7-9	CASSPKAGQPSEAFF	TGTGCCAGCAGCCCAAAAGCGGGACAGCCTTCTGAAGCTTTCTTT
TRBJ2-6	NA	NA	TRBV11-3	CASSLGGANVLTF	TGTGCCAGCAGCTTAGGTGGGGCCAACGTCCTGACTTTC
TRBJ1-1	TRBD1	NA	TRBV6-5	CAVSQGAANTEAFF	TGTGCCGTCTCCCAGGGGGCGGCTAACACTGAAGCTTTCTTT
TRBJ2-1	NA	NA	TRBV19	CASSIGLGTYNEQFF	TGTGCCAGTAGTATAGGTCTGGGTACCTACAATGAGCAGTTCTTC
TRBJ1-5	TRBD1	NA	TRBV19	CASSRTGGLQPQHF	TGTGCCAGTAGCCGGACAGGGGGCTTGCAGCCCCAGCATTTT
TRBJ1-4	NA	few	TRBV12-3/TRBV12-4	CASMLGSKLFF	TGTGCCAGCATGTTAGGCTCCAAACTGTTTTTT
TRBJ2-3	TRBD2	NA	TRBV19	CASLGGRFTDTQYF	TGTGCCAGTCTCGGGGGGAGATTCACAGATACGCAGTATTTT
TRBJ1-2	NA	once	TRBV12-2	CASRLVLRTAADYGYTF	TGTGCAAGTCGCTTAGTTCTCCGGACTGCGGCGGACTATGGCTACACCTTC
TRBJ1-2	NA	NA	TRBV5-1	CASSATGFYGYTF	TGCGCCAGCAGCGCAACAGGATTCTATGGCTACACCTTC
TRBJ2-2	NA	NA	TRBV3-1/TRBV3-2	CASSSGNGELFF	TGTGCCAGCAGCTCAGGGAACGGGGAGCTGTTTTTT
TRBJ1-2	NA	once	TRBV15	CATSRESYGYTF	TGTGCCACCAGCAGAGAGTCCTATGGCTACACCTTC
TRBJ2-3	TRBD2	NA	TRBV6-4	CASSSGLASPDTQYF	TGTGCCAGCAGCTCGGGACTAGCATCCCCAGATACGCAGTATTTT
TRBJ1-6	NA	NA	TRBV30	CAWKLETENSPLHF	TGTGCCTGGAAGCTCGAGACAGAAAATTCACCCCTCCACTTT
TRBJ1-2	NA	NA	TRBV6-5	CASSRTSNYGYTF	TGTGCCAGCAGTCGGACAAGTAACTATGGCTACACCTTC
TRBJ1-2	NA	NA	TRBV5-1	CASSGKGGNYGYTF	TGCGCCAGCAGCGGAAAGGGGGGCAACTATGGCTACACCTTC
TRBJ1-6	TRBD1	NA	TRBV27	CASGTWTGSSPLHF	TGTGCCAGCGGGACCTGGACAGGGAGTTCACCCCTCCACTTT
TRBJ1-2	NA	few	TRBV30	CAWGRLNYGYTF	TGTGCCTGGGGACGGCTAAACTATGGCTACACCTTC
TRBJ2-2	NA	NA	TRBV15	CATSRGQRGTGELFF	TGTGCCACCAGCAGAGGCCAGAGGGGGACCGGGGAGCTGTTTTTT
TRBJ1-1	NA	NA	TRBV15	CATSNALTRAFF	TGTGCCACCAGCAACGCCCTCACTCGGGCTTTCTTT
TRBJ2-1	NA	NA	TRBV12-5	CASEQGGYNEQFF	TGTGCTAGTGAACAGGGCGGGTACAATGAGCAGTTCTTC
TRBJ1-2	NA	NA	TRBV19	CASRAGTVYGYTF	TGTGCCAGTCGGGCAGGGACCGTCTATGGCTACACCTTC
TRBJ1-2	NA	few	TRBV5-6	CASSRWDDLDYGYTF	TGTGCCAGCAGCCGTTGGGACGATTTGGACTATGGCTACACCTTC
TRBJ2-3	NA	once	TRBV2	CASKDGDTDTQYF	TGTGCCAGCAAGGACGGAGACACAGATACGCAGTATTTT
TRBJ1-4	NA	NA	TRBV19	CASRTATNEKLFF	TGTGCCAGTAGAACCGCAACTAATGAAAAACTGTTTTTT
TRBJ2-3	NA	NA	TRBV6-1	CASSEGLGRYLTDTQYF	TGTGCCAGCAGTGAAGGTCTGGGGCGCTACCTCACAGATACGCAGTATTTT
TRBJ2-7	NA	NA	TRBV5-8	CASSLTGRNDEQYF	TGTGCCAGCAGCTTGACAGGGAGAAACGACGAGCAGTACTTC
TRBJ2-1	NA	NA	TRBV6-5	CASTRGDEQFF	TGTGCCAGCACCAGGGGGGATGAGCAGTTCTTC
TRBJ1-4	NA	NA	TRBV15	CATSRDNEKLFF	TGTGCCACCAGCAGAGATAATGAAAAACTGTTTTTT
TRBJ2-3	NA	NA	TRBV7-9	CASSLGRGFSADTQYF	TGTGCCAGCAGCTTAGGCCGAGGATTTAGCGCAGATACGCAGTATTTT
TRBJ2-3	NA	NA	TRBV6-1	CASSDPGTDTQYF	TGTGCCAGCAGTGACCCGGGAACAGATACGCAGTATTTT
TRBJ1-2	TRBD1	NA	TRBV19	CASSGQGTFRYGYTF	TGTGCCAGTAGTGGACAGGGGACCTTCCGTTATGGCTACACCTTC
TRBJ2-7	NA	NA	TRBV4-1	CASSSAGHITYEQYF	TGCGCCAGCAGCTCCGCGGGACACATTACCTACGAGCAGTACTTC
TRBJ1-5	NA	NA	TRBV12-3/TRBV12-4	CASSLENQPQHF	TGTGCCAGCAGTTTGGAGAATCAGCCCCAGCATTTT
TRBJ1-1	NA	NA	TRBV29-1	CSVLSGGNTEAFF	TGCAGCGTCCTTTCGGGGGGGAACACTGAAGCTTTCTTT
TRBJ2-1	TRBD1	NA	TRBV5-4	CASSPKQGVYNEQFF	TGTGCCAGCAGCCCCAAACAGGGGGTTTACAATGAGCAGTTCTTC
TRBJ1-6	TRBD1	NA	TRBV18	CASSPTGGRSPLHF	TGTGCCAGCTCACCTACAGGGGGGAGGTCACCCCTCCACTTT
TRBJ2-5	NA	few	TRBV19	CASSPRGRGETQYF	TGTGCCAGTAGTCCGAGGGGCAGGGGAGAGACCCAGTACTTC
TRBJ1-1	NA	once	TRBV30	CAWSVSRNTEAFF	TGTGCCTGGAGTGTCTCCAGGAACACTGAAGCTTTCTTT
TRBJ1-4	NA	NA	TRBV19	CASSRGQAGLKLFF	TGTGCCAGTAGTCGGGGTCAGGCCGGTCTAAAACTGTTTTTT
TRBJ2-7	TRBD1	few	TRBV10-1	CANRGKQYF	TGCGCCAACAGGGGAAAGCAGTACTTC
TRBJ2-7	NA	NA	TRBV6-5	CAISGRDGSCEQYF	TGTGCCATCTCTGGCCGGGACGGATCCTGCGAGCAGTACTTC